The 29 T cell receptor beta chains listed next were all sequenced from one sample in a study of Tregs in tolerant kidney transplant recipients. Related graft donors supplied nonmyeloablative bone marrow transplants, and mixed chimerism was transient. The protocol was immunoSEQ multiplex PCR, while the TCRdb copy is restricted to in-frame clones and leaves out a portion. Of 54,000 or so clones detected, approximately 91% appear once; the ten largest clones hold nearly 15%. Source: CD8+ T cells from blood (PBMCs), taken 24 months after the transplant. The receptor source for this set is a human patient who received a combined kidney and bone marrow transplant. Part of the T cells may come from the graft donor.

J is TRBJ2-7 and V is TRBV6-6, with D unclear. Germline CDR1 MNHNY, CDR2 SVGAGI (reference sequence). Between the trimmed V and J ends, which lost 6 bases and 3 bases, there was a span of 12 bases. This CDR3 contains 13 residues. The CDR3 DNA reads as TGTGCCAGCAGCCAGACAAAGAACTACGAGCAGTACTTC. Protein product: CASSQTKNYEQYF.

The chain links TRBV2 to TRBJ2-7; TRBD1 matches 10 bases. The CDR3 has 15 residues. Looked up from germline, CDR1 is SNHLY and CDR2 is FYNNEI. Trimming removed 6 bases from V and 3 bases from J; junction bases left unmatched: 8. The CDR3 DNA is TGTGCCAGCAGCTATTCCGGGACAGGGGACTACGAGCAGTACTTC. Its protein is CASSYSGTGDYEQYF.

The chain couples TRBV27 to TRBJ2-4; perhaps TRBD1 as D (5 bases). CDR3 size: 15 residues. Trimming removed 0 bases from V and 1 base from J, with 7 bases in between. Per the germline V gene, CDR1 is MNHEY and CDR2 is SMNVEV (reference sequence). In nucleotides, the CDR3 is TGTGCCAGCAGTTTATCGGGGCTCGCCAAAAACATTCAGTACTTC. Translated, it gives CASSLSGLAKNIQYF.

This clone was seen just once. V gene TRBV7-6 combines with J gene TRBJ2-7; 7 positions agree with TRBD1. This CDR3 comprises 18 residues. Germline loops: CDR1 SGHVS, CDR2 FNYEAQ. V trimming: 1 base; J trimming: 0 bases; junction bases outside the gene matches: 12. This chain's CDR3 is CASSLGRARGYSSYEQYF. In DNA form, the CDR3 reads TGTGCCAGCAGCTTAGGGCGGGCCAGGGGGTACAGCTCCTACGAGCAGTACTTC.

CDR3 loop: CASSQGGYGYTF. CDR3 sequence (DNA): TGTGCCAGCAGCCAGGGAGGGTATGGCTACACCTTC. The chain couples TRBV14 to TRBJ1-2; D gene ambiguous. The CDR3 covers 12 residues. The germline V gene has CDR1 SGHDN and CDR2 FVKESK. V was clipped by 3 bases and J by 5 bases, with 7 bases between them.

The chain has TRBV5-4 and TRBJ1-3; a weak D match, TRBD1 (5 bases). Between the trimmed V and J ends, which lost 2 bases and 4 bases, there was a span of 16 bases. The CDR3 is 16 residues long. The germline V gene has CDR1 SGHNT and CDR2 YYREEE (reference sequence). CDR3 DNA sequence: TGTGCCAGCAGCTTCCTTTCACCAGGGATCGGAAACACCATATATTTT. Translated: CASSFLSPGIGNTIYF.

The rearrangement uses TRBV2 and TRBJ2-7, with 10 positions matching TRBD1. Trimming removed 8 bases from V and 5 bases from J; junction bases left unmatched: 6. The CDR3 extends over 13 amino acids. CDR1 and CDR2 (germline): SNHLY, FYNNEI. In DNA, the CDR3 is TGTGCCAGCTCGGTAGGGACAGGGGACGAGCAGTACTTC. It is translated as CASSVGTGDEQYF.

For this clone: The sample holds other DNA sequences that translate to the same CDR3. In DNA, the CDR3 is TGTGCCAGCAGCCCATGGGGCGGGGGAGGCACAGATACGCAGTATTTT. Translation gives CASSPWGGGGTDTQYF. This rearrangement joins TRBV9 to TRBJ2-3, with 7 nucleotides matching TRBD2. Germline V gives CDR1 SGDLS, CDR2 YYNGEE. The ends lost 4 bases at V and 1 base at J; junction bases unmatched: 9. This CDR3 has 16 residues.

The rearrangement uses TRBV28 and TRBJ1-1, with TRBD1 matching 10 bases. Per germline, CDR1 MDHEN and CDR2 SYDVKM. The trim removed 2 bases at V and 5 bases at J, leaving 5 bases unmatched. This CDR3 comprises 15 residues. CDR3 amino acids: CASSLRQGARTEAFF. DNA of the CDR3: TGTGCCAGCAGTTTACGACAGGGGGCGAGGACTGAAGCTTTCTTT.

This sequence joins TRBV9 and TRBJ2-5; 7 bases agree with TRBD2. Germline loops: CDR1 SGDLS, CDR2 YYNGEE. Losses at the gene ends were 5 bases for V and 2 bases for J; bases not matched to a gene: 15. CDR3 size: 17 residues. CDR3 in amino acids: CASSPTPLSGVQETQYF. The CDR3 nucleotides are TGTGCCAGCAGTCCCACCCCCTTAAGCGGGGTTCAAGAGACCCAGTACTTC. The complete variable domain, with remaining parts taken from reference TRBV9 and TRBJ2-5, reads DSGVTQTPKHLITATGQRVTLRCSPRSGDLSVYWYQQSLDQGLQFLIQYYNGEERAKGNILERFSAQQFPDLHSELNLSSLELGDSALYFCASSPTPLSGVQETQYFGPGTRLLVL.

This chain links TRBV7-9 with TRBJ1-2; 12 bases match TRBD1. Germline V gene sequence: CDR1 SEHNR, CDR2 FQNEAQ (reference sequence). The CDR3 has 17 residues. Trimming took 4 bases from V and 0 from J; bases not matched to a gene: 6. CDR3 sequence (DNA): TGTGCCAGCAGCTCAGGGGACAGGGGGCGAGCTAACTATGGCTACACCTTC. Translating gives CASSSGDRGRANYGYTF. The full variable domain, completed using reference TRBV7-9 and TRBJ1-2, is DTGVSQNPRHKITKRGQNVTFRCDPISEHNRLYWYRQTLGQGPEFLTYFQNEAQLEKSRLLSDRFSAERPKGSFSTLEIQRTEQGDSAMYLCASSSGDRGRANYGYTFGSGTRLTVV.

V usage is TRBV28 and J usage is TRBJ2-3; 12 nucleotides agree with TRBD2. Germline V gene lookup returns CDR1 MDHEN and CDR2 SYDVKM. J gave up 2 bases and V 5 bases, and 5 bases lay outside the gene matches. CDR3 length: 16 amino acids. Here the CDR3 reads CASSKTSGGDTDTQYF. The CDR3 nucleotides are TGTGCCAGCAGTAAGACTAGCGGGGGAGACACAGATACGCAGTATTTT.

This clone has a single count. The chain joins TRBV6-4 to TRBJ2-1; 7 positions agree with TRBD2. Germline values: CDR1 MRHNA, CDR2 SNTAGT. Trimming at V came to 1 base and at J to 8 bases, leaving 8 bases not matched to a gene. This CDR3 spans 15 amino acids. CDR3 region: CASSDLPGGGYEQFF. In DNA, the CDR3 is TGTGCCAGCAGTGACTTGCCGGGGGGAGGCTATGAGCAGTTCTTC.

The chain joins TRBV27 to TRBJ2-5, with D tentatively TRBD2 (6 bases). The J call may be mistaken, given a closer DNA end match to TRBJ2-7. CDR3 size: 15 residues. CDR1 is MNHEY and CDR2 is SMNVEV in the germline V gene (reference sequence). The CDR3 spells CASSLLTRYPYEQYF. Written as DNA, the CDR3 is TGTGCCAGCAGTTTATTGACTAGATATCCCTACGAGCAGTACTTC.

The V gene is TRBV21-1, the J gene TRBJ2-7; the D call of TRBD2 is as the table states it, not checked on the DNA. TRBV21-1 is a pseudogene segment. The CDR3 spans 17 residues. CDR3 in DNA: TGTGCCAGCAGCAAAGCGAGGACTAGCGGGCGGTCGACGGAGCAGTACTTC. Amino acid sequence: CASSKARTSGRSTEQYF.

The CDR3 loop is CASSGTGTSPLHF. The CDR3 coding sequence is TGTGCCAGCAGCGGGACAGGGACTTCACCCCTCCACTTT. The V call is TRBV7-9, the J call TRBJ1-6; 9 positions match TRBD1. Trimming took 5 bases from V and 9 from J; bases not matched to a gene: 2. This CDR3 is 13 amino acids long. Germline V gene data show CDR1 as SEHNR and CDR2 as FQNEAQ (reference sequence).

This clone was found a few times. This CDR3 is also generated by other DNA sequences in the sample. The chain uses TRBV7-6 and TRBJ2-1, with D perhaps matching TRBD1 (5 bases). V was cut by 6 bases and J by 0 bases, with 12 bases left in between. CDR1 and CDR2 from the germline V gene are SGHVS and FNYEAQ. The CDR3 sequence is 15 residues long. In nucleotides, the CDR3 is TGTGCCAGCAGTTTTACCGACAGCTCCTACAATGAGCAGTTCTTC. Protein product: CASSFTDSSYNEQFF.

The gene calls are TRBV19 and TRBJ2-1; perhaps TRBD2 as D (6 bases). V lost 9 bases to trimming and J lost 8 bases, with 20 bases between them. This CDR3 has 14 residues. Germline CDR1 and CDR2: LNHDA and SQIVND (reference sequence). CDR3 in amino acids: CASKDSGPVHEQFF. CDR3 sequence (DNA): TGTGCCAGCAAAGATAGCGGTCCAGTCCATGAGCAGTTCTTC. The whole variable domain, remainder taken from reference TRBV19 and TRBJ2-1, is DGGITQSPKYLFRKEGQNVTLSCEQNLNHDAMYWYRQDPGQGLRLIYYSQIVNDFQKGDIAEGYSVSREKKESFPLTVTSAQKNPTAFYLCASKDSGPVHEQFFGPGTRLTVL.

Note on this clone: An end of the junction differs from the germline gene, which may be a read error. The same CDR3 can be traced to other DNA sequences in this sample. The CDR3 DNA reads as TGTGCCAGCAGTTTGACTTCCTCCTATAATTCCCCCCTCCACTTT. Protein sequence: CASSLTSSYNSPLHF. This chain joins TRBV27 and TRBJ1-6; D not resolved. The CDR3 extends over 15 amino acids. Germline loops: CDR1 MNHEY, CDR2 SMNVEV (reference sequence).

About this clone: Without the conserved terminal phenylalanine or tryptophan, this CDR3 likely stems from a read error. This chain connects TRBV29-1 to TRBJ2-7, with 15 bases lining up with TRBD2. V lost 3 bases and J lost 4; bases outside the gene matches: 4. CDR1 is SQVTM and CDR2 is ANQGSEA in the germline V gene. The CDR3 length is 15 residues. In nucleotides, the CDR3 is TGCAGCGTTGAGGGACTAGCGGGGGGTTTTTACGAGCAGTACCTC. Its translation is CSVEGLAGGFYEQYL.

The V and J genes are TRBV5-6 and TRBJ2-7; 11 bases match TRBD1. V was clipped by 4 bases and J by 4 bases; unmatched bases: 7. CDR1 and CDR2 from the germline V gene are SGHDT and YYEEEE. This CDR3 region has 15 residues. The CDR3: CASSQWGQGEYEQYF. The DNA of the CDR3 is TGTGCCAGCAGCCAATGGGGACAGGGGGAATACGAGCAGTACTTC.

The J gene is TRBJ2-4, the V gene TRBV19; 8 bases agree with TRBD2. The CDR3 totals 16 residues. The V segment lost 0 bases and the J segment 8 bases; nucleotides outside the gene matches: 9. Germline V CDR1 and CDR2: LNHDA, SQIVND (reference sequence). This CDR3 reads CASSIEASGWGDIQYF. The CDR3 DNA reads TGTGCCAGTAGTATAGAGGCTAGCGGGTGGGGAGACATTCAGTACTTC. Full variable domain (remainder filled in from reference TRBV19 and TRBJ2-4): DGGITQSPKYLFRKEGQNVTLSCEQNLNHDAMYWYRQDPGQGLRLIYYSQIVNDFQKGDIAEGYSVSREKKESFPLTVTSAQKNPTAFYLCASSIEASGWGDIQYFGAGTRLSVL.

This chain's CDR3 is CASSFGGLAGNTGELFF. The CDR3 nucleotides are TGTGCCAGCAGCTTTGGAGGACTAGCGGGGAACACCGGGGAGCTGTTTTTT. The chain couples TRBV7-9 to TRBJ2-2; 11 nucleotides match TRBD2. With 3 bases clipped from V and 1 base from J, the junction kept 4 bases outside the gene matches. The CDR3 totals 17 residues. The germline V gene has CDR1 SEHNR and CDR2 FQNEAQ (reference sequence).

The V gene is TRBV19, the J gene TRBJ1-5; D ambiguous. Germline loops: CDR1 LNHDA, CDR2 SQIVND (reference sequence). V lost 4 bases and J 2 bases, leaving 12 bases between the germline ends. This CDR3 region has 15 residues. CDR3 DNA: TGTGCCAGTAGTACCGGGGTTTTTGGCAATCAGCCCCAGCATTTT. Translated, it gives CASSTGVFGNQPQHF.

The chain uses TRBV7-2 and TRBJ2-1; D may be TRBD2 (5 bases). The germline gives CDR1 SGHTA, CDR2 FQGNSA. The CDR3 is 14 residues long. Trimming stripped 1 base from V and 4 bases from J, with 8 bases between. CDR3 in DNA: TGTGCCAGCAGCTTAGGAGGGCAGTACAATGAGCAGTTCTTC. It is translated as CASSLGGQYNEQFF.

The V gene is TRBV5-1, the J gene TRBJ2-7; tentatively, D is TRBD1 (6 bases). CDR1 SGHRS and CDR2 YFSETQ come from the germline V gene. This CDR3 is built from 14 residues. Trimming stripped 7 bases from V and 3 bases from J, with 17 bases between. This CDR3 is CASELGQGNYEQYF. The CDR3 DNA sequence: TGCGCCAGCGAATTAGGGCAGGGGAACTACGAGCAGTACTTC. Full variable domain (remainder filled in from reference TRBV5-1 and TRBJ2-7): KAGVTQTPRYLIKTRGQQVTLSCSPISGHRSVSWYQQTPGQGLQFLFEYFSETQRNKGNFPGRFSGRQFSNSRSEMNVSTLELGDSALYLCASELGQGNYEQYFGPGTRLTVT.

V gene TRBV7-3 combines with J gene TRBJ2-7; 10 positions agree with TRBD1. Germline V gene lookup returns CDR1 SGHTA and CDR2 FQGTGA. The V segment lost 5 bases and the J segment 5 bases; nucleotides outside the gene matches: 9. The CDR3 runs to 15 residues. The CDR3 sequence: CASSTGTGDRDEQYF. Here the CDR3 DNA reads TGTGCCAGCAGCACAGGGACAGGGGATCGGGACGAGCAGTACTTC.

This clone was detected only once. V gene TRBV30 combines with J gene TRBJ1-5, with D uncertain. V was clipped by 4 bases and J by 0 bases, with 13 bases between them. Germline V gene data show CDR1 as GTSNPN and CDR2 as SVGIG (reference sequence). The CDR3 spans 15 residues. CDR3 amino acids: CAWKSGIYSNQPQHF. The CDR3, as DNA: TGTGCCTGGAAATCGGGAATTTATAGCAATCAGCCCCAGCATTTT.

The chain joins TRBV19 to TRBJ2-7, with TRBD1 matching over 9 bases. The CDR3 sequence is 12 residues long. The germline gives CDR1 LNHDA, CDR2 SQIVND (reference sequence). V was clipped by 5 bases and J by 6 bases; unmatched bases: 2. The CDR3 sequence is CASSPQGAEQYF. The CDR3 DNA reads TGTGCCAGTAGTCCACAGGGGGCCGAGCAGTACTTC. Looking up the rest from reference TRBV19 and TRBJ2-7 gives the full variable domain: DGGITQSPKYLFRKEGQNVTLSCEQNLNHDAMYWYRQDPGQGLRLIYYSQIVNDFQKGDIAEGYSVSREKKESFPLTVTSAQKNPTAFYLCASSPQGAEQYFGPGTRLTVT.